The T cell receptor (beta chain) described here comes from a study of blood T cell repertoires in COVID-19. Turning to the study itself: Nucleic acid was either cDNA or gDNA, and it came from T cells, B-cell-depleted T cells, or PBMCs.

In the study's own analysis: By means of reference gene primer amplification, nucleated cell counts were estimated. Assay used: immunoSEQ multiplex PCR; TCRdb lists only in-frame clones, some missing. That table furnishes V, J and clone size, whereas the DNA furnished D and trimming. The sample has around 18,000 clones, 89% seen once; the top ten hold approximately 13%. Sequencing used peripheral blood. The source of this sequence is a man in his fifties or sixties with active COVID-19.

CDR3 coding DNA: TGCGCCAGCAGCTTGGGTACTAGCGGGGGGGTCCAAGAGACCCAGTACTTC. Its protein is CASSLGTSGGVQETQYF. This rearrangement joins TRBV5-1 to TRBJ2-5; TRBD2 aligns across 13 bases. J was trimmed by 1 base and V by 0 bases; bases with no gene match: 3. CDR1 and CDR2 (germline): SGHRS, YFSETQ. The CDR3 is made up of 17 amino acids.